This T cell receptor beta chain appears in the sequencing data of a study of blood T cell repertoires in COVID-19 (dated by TCRdb to about 2020). General notes on the study: The collaborator samples originated in the United States, Italy and Spain and spanned the acute and convalescent phases of COVID-19. The material from the prospective study consisted of cDNA or gDNA derived from T cells, B-cell-depleted T cells, or PBMCs. Subjects who had been exposed to COVID-19, were actively infected with it, or had recovered from it provided the deeply sampled blood TCRbeta repertoires that made up the dataset. The repertoires were released in a freely available public database intended as a resource for research on the immune response to SARS-CoV-2. Samples came from the ongoing ImmuneRACE study (first 160 participants) plus 1,254 subjects from 6 global collaborators. Sample metadata almost always included a de-identified subject ID, COVID-19 status, age in years and sex. HLA class I and class II types, where available, came from metadata supplied by the sample provider rather than from assay-based typing. Results and caveats for the whole study, not just this receptor: How much clinical and demographic metadata was included differed by source and by participant, and the metadata was provided uncurated.

Spanning cysteine to phenylalanine, the CDR3 consists of 16 amino acids. The kept DNA is CDR3 alone, 48 bases in frame from the first base. The germline V gene (reference sequence) gives CDR1 as SGHKS and CDR2 as YYEKEE. The germline V and J ends show losses of 4 bases and 9 bases respectively, and no gene match explains 11 bases of the junction. Whole blood was collected in K2EDTA tubes by collaborating institutions according to the institutions' own protocols. For TCRbeta analysis, collaborators shipped samples in one of three forms: frozen whole blood, isolated PBMCs, or DNA extracted from either of those sample types. On this clone itself: What antigen it recognizes has not been identified. Per-nucleotide qualities are absent, and no much larger clonotype sits a single base away.

TCRbeta CDR3 regions were amplified from genomic DNA by means of the immunoSEQ Assay, a bias-controlled multiplex PCR. The paper's processing steps were these. The number of nucleated cells in each sample was estimated from the amplification of reference gene primers within the assay. To quantify the absolute abundance of each unique TCRbeta CDR3 rearrangement, sequence reads were collapsed and filtered. Productive Simpson clonality was computed per sample as the square root of Simpson's diversity index over productive rearrangements. This immuneACCESS table, as held by TCRdb, lists in-frame sequences with V and J called but not all clones. Of the missing ones, under half trace to an unresolved V gene in checked studies; the others have no known cause. V, J and clone size were drawn from that table, and D and trimming were deduced from the DNA. The sample table holds about 200,000 clones, of which approximately 86% were seen once. The ten largest clones represent roughly 1.5% of the sample.

The chain uses TRBV5-5 and TRBJ1-6; 9 central bases correspond to TRBD1. The sequenced sample was peripheral blood. This receptor was obtained from a young man with active or convalescent COVID-19. The CDR3 protein is CASSERDREVGSPLHF. The nucleotide sequence reads TGTGCCAGCAGCGAAAGGGACAGGGAGGTTGGTTCACCCCTCCACTTT.